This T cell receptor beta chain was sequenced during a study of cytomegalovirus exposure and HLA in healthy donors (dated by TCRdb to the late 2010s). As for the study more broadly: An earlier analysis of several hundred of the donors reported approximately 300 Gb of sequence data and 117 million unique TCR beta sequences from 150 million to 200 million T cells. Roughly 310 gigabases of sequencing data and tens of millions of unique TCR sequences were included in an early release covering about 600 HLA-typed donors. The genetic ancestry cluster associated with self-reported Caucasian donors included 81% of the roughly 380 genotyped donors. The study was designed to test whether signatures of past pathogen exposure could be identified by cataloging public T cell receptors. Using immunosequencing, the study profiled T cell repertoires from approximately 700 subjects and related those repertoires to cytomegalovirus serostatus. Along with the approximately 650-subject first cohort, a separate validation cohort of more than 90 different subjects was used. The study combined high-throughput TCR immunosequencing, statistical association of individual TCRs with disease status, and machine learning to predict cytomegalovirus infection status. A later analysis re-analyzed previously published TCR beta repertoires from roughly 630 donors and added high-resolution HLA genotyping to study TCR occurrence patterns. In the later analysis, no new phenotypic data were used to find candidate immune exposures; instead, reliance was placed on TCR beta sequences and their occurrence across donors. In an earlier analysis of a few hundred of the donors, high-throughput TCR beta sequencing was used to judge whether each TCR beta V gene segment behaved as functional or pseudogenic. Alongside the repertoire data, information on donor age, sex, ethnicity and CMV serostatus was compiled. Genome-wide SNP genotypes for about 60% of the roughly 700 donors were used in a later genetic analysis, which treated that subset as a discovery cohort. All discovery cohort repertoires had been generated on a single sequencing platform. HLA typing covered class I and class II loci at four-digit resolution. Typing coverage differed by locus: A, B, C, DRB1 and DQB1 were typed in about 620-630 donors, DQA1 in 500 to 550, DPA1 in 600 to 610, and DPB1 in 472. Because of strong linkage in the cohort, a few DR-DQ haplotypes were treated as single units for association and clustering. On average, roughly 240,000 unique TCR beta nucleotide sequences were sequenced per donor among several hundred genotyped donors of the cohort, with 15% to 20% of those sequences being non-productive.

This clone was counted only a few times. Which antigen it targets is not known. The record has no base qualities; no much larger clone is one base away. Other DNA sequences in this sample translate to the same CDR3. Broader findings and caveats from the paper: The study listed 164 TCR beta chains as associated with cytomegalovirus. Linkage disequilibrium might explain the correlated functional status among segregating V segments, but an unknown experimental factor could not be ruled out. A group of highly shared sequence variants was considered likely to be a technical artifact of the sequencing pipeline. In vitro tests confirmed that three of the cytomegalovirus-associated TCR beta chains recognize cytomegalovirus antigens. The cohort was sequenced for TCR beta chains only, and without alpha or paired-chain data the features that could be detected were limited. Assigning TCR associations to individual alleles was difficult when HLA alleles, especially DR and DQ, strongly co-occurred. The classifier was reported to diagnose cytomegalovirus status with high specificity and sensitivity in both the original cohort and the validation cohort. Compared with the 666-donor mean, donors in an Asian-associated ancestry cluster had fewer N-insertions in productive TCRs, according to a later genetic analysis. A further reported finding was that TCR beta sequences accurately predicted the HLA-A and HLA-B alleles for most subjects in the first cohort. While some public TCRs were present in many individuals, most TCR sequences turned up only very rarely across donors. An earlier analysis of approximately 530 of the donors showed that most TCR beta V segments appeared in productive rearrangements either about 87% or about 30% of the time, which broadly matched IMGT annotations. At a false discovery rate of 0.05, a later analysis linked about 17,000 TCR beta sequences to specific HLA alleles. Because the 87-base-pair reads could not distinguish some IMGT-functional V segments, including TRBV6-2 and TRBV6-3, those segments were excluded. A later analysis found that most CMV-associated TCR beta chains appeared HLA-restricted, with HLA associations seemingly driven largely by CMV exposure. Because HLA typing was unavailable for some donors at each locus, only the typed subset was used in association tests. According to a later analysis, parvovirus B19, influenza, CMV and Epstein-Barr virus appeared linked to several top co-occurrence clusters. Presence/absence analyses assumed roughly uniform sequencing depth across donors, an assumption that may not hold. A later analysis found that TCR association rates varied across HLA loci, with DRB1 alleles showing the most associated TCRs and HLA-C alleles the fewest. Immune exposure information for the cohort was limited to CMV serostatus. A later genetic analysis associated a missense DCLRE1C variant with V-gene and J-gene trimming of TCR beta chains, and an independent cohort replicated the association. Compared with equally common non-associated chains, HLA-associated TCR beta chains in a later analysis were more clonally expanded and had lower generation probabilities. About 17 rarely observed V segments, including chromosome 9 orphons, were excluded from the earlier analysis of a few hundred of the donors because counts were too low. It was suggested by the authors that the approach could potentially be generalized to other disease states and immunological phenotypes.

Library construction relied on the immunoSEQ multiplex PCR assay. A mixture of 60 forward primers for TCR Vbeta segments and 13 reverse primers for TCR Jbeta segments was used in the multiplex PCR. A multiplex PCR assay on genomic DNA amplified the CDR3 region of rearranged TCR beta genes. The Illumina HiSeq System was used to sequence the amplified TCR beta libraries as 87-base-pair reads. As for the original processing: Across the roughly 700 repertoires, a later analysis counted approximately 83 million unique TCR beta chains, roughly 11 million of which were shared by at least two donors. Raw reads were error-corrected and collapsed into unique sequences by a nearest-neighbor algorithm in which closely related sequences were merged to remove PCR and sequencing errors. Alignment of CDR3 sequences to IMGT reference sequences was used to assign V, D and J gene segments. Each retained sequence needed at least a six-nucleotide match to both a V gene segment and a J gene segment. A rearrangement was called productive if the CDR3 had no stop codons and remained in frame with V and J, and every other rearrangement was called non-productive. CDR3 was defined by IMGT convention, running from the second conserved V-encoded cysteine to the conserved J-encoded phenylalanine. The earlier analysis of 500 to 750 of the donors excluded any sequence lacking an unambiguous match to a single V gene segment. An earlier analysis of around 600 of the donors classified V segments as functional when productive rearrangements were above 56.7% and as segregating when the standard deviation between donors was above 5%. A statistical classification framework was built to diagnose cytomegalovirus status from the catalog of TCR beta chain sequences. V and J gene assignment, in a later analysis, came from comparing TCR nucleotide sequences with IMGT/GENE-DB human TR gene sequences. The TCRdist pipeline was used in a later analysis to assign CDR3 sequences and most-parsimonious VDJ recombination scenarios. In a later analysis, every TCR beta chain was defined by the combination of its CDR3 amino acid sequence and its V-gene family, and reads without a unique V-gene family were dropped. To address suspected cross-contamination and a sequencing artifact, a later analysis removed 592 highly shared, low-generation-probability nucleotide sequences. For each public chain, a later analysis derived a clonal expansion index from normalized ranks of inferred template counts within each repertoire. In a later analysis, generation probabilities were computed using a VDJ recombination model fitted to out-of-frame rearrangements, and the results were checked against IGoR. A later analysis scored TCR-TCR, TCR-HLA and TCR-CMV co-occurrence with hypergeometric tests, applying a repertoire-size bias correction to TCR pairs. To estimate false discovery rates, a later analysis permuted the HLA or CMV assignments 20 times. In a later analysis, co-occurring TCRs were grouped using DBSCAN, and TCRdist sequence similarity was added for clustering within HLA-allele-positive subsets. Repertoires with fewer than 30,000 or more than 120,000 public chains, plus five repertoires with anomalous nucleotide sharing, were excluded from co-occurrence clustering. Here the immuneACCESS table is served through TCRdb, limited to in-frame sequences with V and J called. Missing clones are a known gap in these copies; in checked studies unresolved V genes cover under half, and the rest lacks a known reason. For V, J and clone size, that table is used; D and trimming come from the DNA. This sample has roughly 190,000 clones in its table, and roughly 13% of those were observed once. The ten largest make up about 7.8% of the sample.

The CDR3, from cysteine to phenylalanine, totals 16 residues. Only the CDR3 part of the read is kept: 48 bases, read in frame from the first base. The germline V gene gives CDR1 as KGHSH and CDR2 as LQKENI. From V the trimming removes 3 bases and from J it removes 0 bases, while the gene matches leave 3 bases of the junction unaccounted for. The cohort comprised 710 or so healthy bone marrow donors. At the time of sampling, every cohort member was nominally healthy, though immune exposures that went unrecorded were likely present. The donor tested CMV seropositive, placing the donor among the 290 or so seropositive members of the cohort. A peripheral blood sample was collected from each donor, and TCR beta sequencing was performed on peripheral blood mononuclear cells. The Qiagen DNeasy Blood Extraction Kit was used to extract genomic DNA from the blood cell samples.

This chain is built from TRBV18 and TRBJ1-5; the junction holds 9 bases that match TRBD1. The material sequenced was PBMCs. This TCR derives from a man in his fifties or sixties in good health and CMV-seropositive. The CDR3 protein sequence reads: CASSPGTGNSNQPQHF. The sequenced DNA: TGTGCCAGCTCACCCGGGACAGGGAATAGCAATCAGCCCCAGCATTTT.